What follows are 26 T cell receptor beta chains derived from one specimen sequenced in a study of shared clonotypes between healthy human individuals. The protocol was immunoSEQ multiplex PCR, while the TCRdb copy is restricted to in-frame clones and leaves out a portion. The sample includes around 1.5 million clones, around 98% of them seen just once. The sequenced sample was naive CD4+ T cells sorted from blood. Subset described: CD45RA+ positively selected. These TCRs come from a man aged 30-40 years in good health.

V gene TRBV21-1 combines with J gene TRBJ1-2; the tabulated D call, TRBD1, remains unverified against the DNA. TRBV21-1 is a listed pseudogene. This CDR3 spans 13 amino acids. The CDR3 is CASSKAGEKGYTF. The CDR3 region has the DNA TGTGCCAGCAGCAAAGCGGGCGAGAAGGGCTACACCTTC.

This chain links TRBV7-3 with TRBJ2-7; 13 nucleotides agree with TRBD2. CDR1 is SGHTA and CDR2 is FQGTGA in the germline V gene. V was clipped by 1 base and J by 6 bases; unmatched bases: 15. The CDR3 totals 19 residues. The CDR3 loop reads CASSLIGIGGLAGAVEQYF. The CDR3 DNA sequence: TGTGCCAGCAGCTTAATAGGGATAGGAGGACTAGCGGGAGCTGTCGAGCAGTACTTC.

This chain connects TRBV18 to TRBJ2-5, with 7 positions matching TRBD1. This CDR3 contains 16 residues. The junction had 12 bases not matched to a gene; V was cut back by 3 bases and J by 5 bases. CDR1 and CDR2 from the germline V gene are KGHSH and LQKENI. The CDR3 here is CASSPTGPPGLETQYF. The CDR3 coding sequence is TGTGCCAGCTCACCGACAGGGCCTCCCGGGCTGGAGACCCAGTACTTC.

The chain is built from TRBV5-1 and TRBJ2-2, with D perhaps matching TRBD1 (5 bases). V lost 4 bases and J 6 bases, leaving 13 bases between the germline ends. The CDR3 totals 14 residues. Germline V gene data show CDR1 as SGHRS and CDR2 as YFSETQ. As DNA, the CDR3 is TGCGCCAGCAGCCCCGCAGGGAAATCCGGGGAGCTGTTTTTT. Residues: CASSPAGKSGELFF.

Points on this clone: Different DNA sequences within this sample yield the same CDR3. The V call is TRBV11-2, the J call TRBJ1-1, with no clear D. This CDR3 comprises 13 residues. The germline V gene encodes CDR1 SGHAT and CDR2 FQNNGV. The V gene lost 1 base and the J gene lost 1 base, with 4 bases spanning the gap. CDR3 loop: CASSLVGNTEAFF. In nucleotides, the CDR3 is TGTGCCAGCAGCTTAGTAGGGAACACTGAAGCTTTCTTT.

The chain uses TRBV7-2 and TRBJ2-1; D perhaps matches TRBD1 (5 bases). Germline CDR1 is SGHTA and CDR2 is FQGNSA. V shed 5 bases and J shed 13 bases, with 15 bases lying between them. The CDR3 extends over 12 amino acids. CDR3 coding DNA: TGTGCCAGCAGCCCCCCAGGGATTCTACAGTTCTTC. This sequence encodes CASSPPGILQFF.

The rearrangement links TRBV5-1 to TRBJ2-7, with D uncertain. Germline V CDR1 and CDR2: SGHRS, YFSETQ. V shed 0 bases and J shed 2 bases, with 3 bases lying between them. The CDR3 is 12 amino acids. The DNA of the CDR3 is TGCGCCAGCAGCTTGGTCCCCTACGAGCAGTACTTC. It specifies CASSLVPYEQYF. Combining the CDR3 with reference TRBV5-1 and TRBJ2-7 gives the whole variable domain KAGVTQTPRYLIKTRGQQVTLSCSPISGHRSVSWYQQTPGQGLQFLFEYFSETQRNKGNFPGRFSGRQFSNSRSEMNVSTLELGDSALYLCASSLVPYEQYFGPGTRLTVT.

In its sample, this clone was seen once. At the DNA level, this CDR3 is encoded by other sequences in the same sample as well. The chain is built from TRBV9 and TRBJ2-3, with 10 bases matching TRBD2. This CDR3 is built from 16 residues. The germline V gene encodes CDR1 SGDLS and CDR2 YYNGEE. V dropped 0 bases and J dropped 3; count of bases not matched to a gene: 4. This CDR3 is CASSVGLAGVTDTQYF. The CDR3 nucleotides are TGTGCCAGCAGCGTAGGGCTAGCGGGAGTTACAGATACGCAGTATTTT.

The chain couples TRBV4-2 to TRBJ2-2; no clear D. CDR1 is LGHNA, CDR2 YNFKEQ, per germline. Trimming cost V 0 bases and J 9 bases, with 8 bases left between them. This CDR3 spans 13 amino acids. The CDR3 here is CASSQDIIRELFF. CDR3 nucleotide sequence: TGTGCCAGCAGCCAAGACATTATTAGGGAGCTGTTTTTT.

The chain uses TRBV7-9 and TRBJ1-3; no firm D call. The V gene lost 3 bases and the J gene lost 4 bases, with 10 bases spanning the gap. Per germline, CDR1 SEHNR and CDR2 FQNEAQ (reference sequence). The CDR3 has 14 amino acids. The CDR3 bases are TGTGCCAGCAGCTTCGCCCAGAGCGGAAACACCATATATTTT. Translated: CASSFAQSGNTIYF.

The chain joins TRBV14 to TRBJ2-7, with D maybe TRBD1 (5 bases). Germline V CDR1 and CDR2: SGHDN, FVKESK. The CDR3 covers 16 residues. Trimming cost V 2 bases and J 5 bases, with 19 bases left between them. In DNA, the CDR3 is TGTGCCAGCAGCCAACTGGGCGCAGGGCAGATGGACGAGCAGTACTTC. Translated: CASSQLGAGQMDEQYF. Filled out from reference TRBV14 and TRBJ2-7, the complete variable domain reads EAGVTQFPSHSVIEKGQTVTLRCDPISGHDNLYWYRRVMGKEIKFLLHFVKESKQDESGMPNNRFLAERTGGTYSTLKVQPAELEDSGVYFCASSQLGAGQMDEQYFGPGTRLTVT.

The rearrangement joins TRBV27 to TRBJ2-2; a weak D match, TRBD2 (7 bases). Trimming removed 7 bases from V and 7 bases from J, with 19 bases in between. Germline loops: CDR1 MNHEY, CDR2 SMNVEV (reference sequence). CDR3 length: 15 amino acids. DNA for the CDR3: TGTGCCAGCATTCCCAGGGGACTAAAGTACGGGGAGCTGTTTTTT. It yields the protein CASIPRGLKYGELFF.

The rearrangement links TRBV2 to TRBJ2-2, with TRBD1 identical over 8 bases. The CDR3 has 16 amino acids. With 0 bases clipped from V and 7 bases from J, the junction kept 7 bases outside the gene matches. The germline V gene has CDR1 SNHLY and CDR2 FYNNEI. CDR3 residues: CASSEALAGGDGELFF. The CDR3 region has the DNA TGTGCCAGCAGTGAAGCGCTGGCAGGGGGCGACGGGGAGCTGTTTTTT.

This clone occurred once. The chain links TRBV19 to TRBJ1-5; perhaps TRBD1 as D (5 bases). CDR1 and CDR2 (germline): LNHDA, SQIVND (reference sequence). The CDR3 has 17 amino acids. The V and J ends lost 2 bases and 5 bases respectively, with 19 bases between them. As DNA, the CDR3 is TGTGCCAGTAGTATACCGGTCGGGGCGGGGTGGTATCAGCCCCAGCATTTT. Its translation: CASSIPVGAGWYQPQHF. Drawing the rest from reference TRBV19 and TRBJ1-5, the complete variable domain is DGGITQSPKYLFRKEGQNVTLSCEQNLNHDAMYWYRQDPGQGLRLIYYSQIVNDFQKGDIAEGYSVSREKKESFPLTVTSAQKNPTAFYLCASSIPVGAGWYQPQHFGDGTRLSIL.

About this clone: A junction boundary mismatches the germline segment, possibly from a read error. The gene calls are TRBV5-1 and TRBJ2-1; TRBD2 aligns across 12 bases. The CDR3 has 18 amino acids. Germline V gene lookup returns CDR1 SGHRS and CDR2 YFSETQ. This chain's CDR3 is CVSSLGRLAGGSYNEQFF. Written as DNA, the CDR3 is TGCGTCAGCAGCTTGGGCCGTCTAGCGGGAGGGTCCTACAATGAGCAGTTCTTC. The entire variable domain, with the rest obtained from reference TRBV5-1 and TRBJ2-1, is as follows: KAGVTQTPRYLIKTRGQQVTLSCSPISGHRSVSWYQQTPGQGLQFLFEYFSETQRNKGNFPGRFSGRQFSNSRSEMNVSTLELGDSALYLCVSSLGRLAGGSYNEQFFGPGTRLTVL.

The chain is built from TRBV19 and TRBJ1-5, with a tentative D call TRBD1 (6 bases). V shed 4 bases and J shed 4 bases, with 8 bases lying between them. Germline V gene data show CDR1 as LNHDA and CDR2 as SQIVND (reference sequence). This CDR3 region has 13 residues. CDR3 in amino acids: CASSRDKNQPQHF. CDR3 bases: TGTGCCAGTAGTAGGGACAAAAATCAGCCCCAGCATTTT.

The chain uses TRBV7-2 and TRBJ2-1; 12 nucleotides line up with TRBD2. J gave up 10 bases and V 2 bases, and 3 bases lay outside the gene matches. This CDR3 spans 14 amino acids. CDR1 and CDR2 from the germline V gene are SGHTA and FQGNSA. CDR3 loop: CASSLYGTSGEQFF. As DNA, the CDR3 is TGTGCCAGCAGCTTATACGGGACTAGCGGGGAGCAGTTCTTC.

This rearrangement joins TRBV6-6 to TRBJ2-5; no clear D. CDR1 and CDR2 (germline): MNHNY, SVGAGI (reference sequence). The CDR3 length is 14 residues. V lost 7 bases, J lost 2 bases, and 14 bases lay in between. DNA for the CDR3: TGTGCCAGCACCCCGAGGAGCCAACAAGAGACCCAGTACTTC. It encodes CASTPRSQQETQYF.

The chain combines TRBV2 with TRBJ2-4, with a weak D call TRBD1 (6 bases). This CDR3 region has 15 residues. From germline, CDR1 is SNHLY and CDR2 FYNNEI. V lost 2 bases and J 6 bases, leaving 14 bases between the germline ends. The CDR3 sequence is CASSELGAQGNIQYF. Written as DNA, the CDR3 is TGTGCCAGCAGTGAATTGGGGGCGCAGGGAAACATTCAGTACTTC.

This chain uses TRBV28 with TRBJ2-5; 12 bases agree with TRBD2. Germline CDR1 reads MDHEN; CDR2 reads SYDVKM. V lost 6 bases to trimming and J lost 1 base; unmatched junction nucleotides: 6. There are 16 residues in the CDR3. The CDR3 coding sequence is TGTGCCAGCAGCCCCGGACTAGCGGGATTCCAAGAGACCCAGTACTTC. It encodes CASSPGLAGFQETQYF.

Worth noting for this clone: Relative to the germline gene, one junction end is altered; a read error may explain this. The chain uses TRBV6-5 and TRBJ2-7, with TRBD1 identical over 9 bases. CDR1 MNHEY and CDR2 SVGAGI come from the germline V gene. This CDR3 comprises 12 residues. In DNA, the CDR3 is TGTGCCAGCAGTACCGCGGGACAGGGAGTGGACTTC. It codes for CASSTAGQGVDF.

The rearrangement uses TRBV5-8 and TRBJ2-3; D call uncertain. Between the trimmed V and J ends, which lost 5 bases and 0 bases, there was a span of 7 bases. The CDR3 has 13 residues. The germline gives CDR1 SGHTS, CDR2 YDEGEE. The CDR3 reads CASSDTSTDTQYF. The DNA of the CDR3 is TGTGCCAGCAGTGATACTAGCACAGATACGCAGTATTTT.

The chain carries TRBV11-3 and TRBJ2-5, with no clear D. Trimming took off 1 base at V and 5 bases at J, with 8 bases between the two ends. CDR1 SGHNT and CDR2 YENEEA come from the germline V gene. The CDR3 is 13 residues long. CDR3 coding DNA: TGTGCCAGCAGCTTAGCGCTTTATGAGACCCAGTACTTC. As protein: CASSLALYETQYF.

The chain uses TRBV9 and TRBJ1-4; D may be TRBD1 (5 bases). V lost 0 bases to trimming and J lost 7 bases, with 25 bases between them. CDR3 length: 19 residues. From germline, CDR1 is SGDLS and CDR2 YYNGEE. For the CDR3, the DNA is TGTGCCAGCAGCGTAGTTATTAGGCAGGGTATCGGTTTGACTGAAAAACTGTTTTTT. Its protein product is CASSVVIRQGIGLTEKLFF. The variable domain in full, with the rest retrieved from reference TRBV9 and TRBJ1-4, is DSGVTQTPKHLITATGQRVTLRCSPRSGDLSVYWYQQSLDQGLQFLIQYYNGEERAKGNILERFSAQQFPDLHSELNLSSLELGDSALYFCASSVVIRQGIGLTEKLFFGSGTQLSVL.

This chain connects TRBV5-1 to TRBJ2-5; no reliable D call. Germline V gives CDR1 SGHRS, CDR2 YFSETQ. This CDR3 region has 13 residues. Trimming shortened V by 0 bases and J by 5 bases, and 8 bases separated the two germline ends. The DNA for the CDR3 is TGCGCCAGCAGCTTGGGGAGTCGGGAGACCCAGTACTTC. This codes for CASSLGSRETQYF.

The count of this clone is one. CDR3 DNA: TGTGCCAGCAGCGCGACAGGGGGCGCGGATCAGCCCCAGCATTTT. Translating it yields CASSATGGADQPQHF. The V gene is TRBV7-8, the J gene TRBJ1-5, with 10 bases fitting TRBD1. With 5 bases clipped from V and 5 bases from J, the junction kept 6 bases outside the gene matches. CDR1 and CDR2 (germline): SGHVS, FQNEAQ. The CDR3 runs 15 residues.